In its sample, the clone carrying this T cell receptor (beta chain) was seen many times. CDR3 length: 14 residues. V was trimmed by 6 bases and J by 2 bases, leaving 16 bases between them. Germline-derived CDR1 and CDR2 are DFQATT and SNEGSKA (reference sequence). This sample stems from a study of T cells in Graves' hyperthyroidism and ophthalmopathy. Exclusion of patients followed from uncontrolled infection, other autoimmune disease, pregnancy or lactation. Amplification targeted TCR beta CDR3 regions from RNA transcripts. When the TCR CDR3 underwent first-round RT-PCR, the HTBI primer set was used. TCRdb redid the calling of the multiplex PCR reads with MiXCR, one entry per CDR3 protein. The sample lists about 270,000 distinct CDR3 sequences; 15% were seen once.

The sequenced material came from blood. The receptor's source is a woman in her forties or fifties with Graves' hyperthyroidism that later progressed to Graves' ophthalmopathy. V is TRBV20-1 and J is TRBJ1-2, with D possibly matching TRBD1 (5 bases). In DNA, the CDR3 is TGCAGTGCCATCCCGGGGCAAGAAAACTATGGCTACACCTTC. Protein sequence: CSAIPGQENYGYTF.